This is a list of T cell receptor beta chains from one sample in a study of blood T cell repertoires in COVID-19. Generated by immunoSEQ multiplex PCR, the TCRdb table keeps only in-frame clones and is missing some. The sample shows about 400,000 clones, around 87% of them seen only once. Sequencing used peripheral blood. The receptor source for this set is a human donor in a cohort sampled during active COVID-19. Each CDR3 is given with its conserved first and last residue. Each record gives: CDR3 DNA, CDR3 protein, clone size, V gene, J gene, D gene. A D gene is named only where the DNA matches it firmly. Size tells how often a clone was seen (once, few, many) or the class of an expanded clone, and some rows leave it out.

TGTGCCAGCGGGAAGGGGGGGGCCGGGTATGGCTACACCTTC,CASGKGGAGYGYTF,once,TRBV6-5,TRBJ1-2,.
TGTGCCAGCAGCTTGGTCAGGGGACGCTATGGCTACACCTTC,CASSLVRGRYGYTF,.,TRBV5-5,TRBJ1-2,.
TGTGCCAGCTTTAGCGGAAACAATGAGCAGTTCTTC,CASFSGNNEQFF,.,TRBV2,TRBJ2-1,.
TGTGCCACCAGCAGAGATCGGGCAGGCGGGTATGAAAAACTGTTTTTT,CATSRDRAGGYEKLFF,.,TRBV15,TRBJ1-4,.
TGCGCCAGCAGCCGCCAATATACAACCGAAGTGAATGAGCAGTTCTTC,CASSRQYTTEVNEQFF,.,TRBV4-1,TRBJ2-1,.
TGCGCCAGCAGCCAAGACCTAGCGGGGGGAGACAATGAGCAGTTCTTC,CASSQDLAGGDNEQFF,.,TRBV4-1,TRBJ2-1,TRBD2
TGTGCCAGCAGCCAAGAACGCGGGGGGGTTTACAATGAGCAGTTCTTC,CASSQERGGVYNEQFF,.,TRBV14,TRBJ2-1,TRBD2
TGTGCCAGCTCACGGGAAGAGGGTGTCACTGAAGCTTTCTTT,CASSREEGVTEAFF,.,TRBV18,TRBJ1-1,.
TGTGCCTGGAGTGTACACAGGACAAATTATGGCTACACCTTC,CAWSVHRTNYGYTF,few,TRBV30,TRBJ1-2,.
TGTGCCAGCAGCTTAACACAAGCGGGCTACAATGAGCAGTTCTTC,CASSLTQAGYNEQFF,.,TRBV7-2,TRBJ2-1,.
TGTGCCAGCTCCCAATCAGGGGGTTTAGGTGAAAAACTGTTTTTT,CASSQSGGLGEKLFF,once,TRBV18,TRBJ1-4,TRBD1
TGCGCCAGCAGGGACGTAGCGGGAGCCTACAATGAGCAGTTCTTC,CASRDVAGAYNEQFF,.,TRBV5-1,TRBJ2-1,TRBD2
TGTGCCAGCAGCCCTAGCGGGGTCCTTGTTGGGGATACGCAGTATTTT,CASSPSGVLVGDTQYF,.,TRBV7-3,TRBJ2-3,TRBD2
TGTGCCGGCGGCGGGGGGCGAGGAGATACGCAGTATTTT,CAGGGGRGDTQYF,.,TRBV2,TRBJ2-3,TRBD2